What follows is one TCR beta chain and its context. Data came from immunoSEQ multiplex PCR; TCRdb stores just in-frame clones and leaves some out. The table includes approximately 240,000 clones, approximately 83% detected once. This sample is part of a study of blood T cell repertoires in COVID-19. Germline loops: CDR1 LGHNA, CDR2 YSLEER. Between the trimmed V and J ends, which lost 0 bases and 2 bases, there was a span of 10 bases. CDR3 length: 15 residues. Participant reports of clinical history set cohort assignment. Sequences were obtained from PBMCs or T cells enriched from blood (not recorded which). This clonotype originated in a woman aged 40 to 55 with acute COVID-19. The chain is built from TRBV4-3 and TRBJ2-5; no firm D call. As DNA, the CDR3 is TGCGCCAGCAGCCAAGAAGGATACGGGCAAGAGACCCAGTACTTC. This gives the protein CASSQEGYGQETQYF.